What follows is one T cell receptor (beta chain) and its context. Using immunoSEQ multiplex PCR, the repertoire was profiled, and TCRdb retains in-frame clones only, with some absent. The table includes about 200,000 clones, roughly 90% detected once. This sample is part of a study of blood T cell repertoires in COVID-19. Study-level background: The United States, Italy and Spain were the sources of the acute and convalescent COVID-19 samples.

Unmatched junction bases numbered 3, after V lost 3 bases and J lost 6 bases. Germline CDR1 is KGHSH and CDR2 is LQKENI. The CDR3 spans 14 residues. The chain joins TRBV18 to TRBJ2-3, with TRBD2 identical over 10 bases. The TCR sequence derives from a man aged 45-65 years with COVID-19, enrolled during active disease. The source material was peripheral blood. Written as DNA, the CDR3 is TGTGCCAGCTCACCGAGCGGGAGGGCCGATACGCAGTATTTT. Amino acids: CASSPSGRADTQYF.